This T cell receptor (beta chain) was found in a study of T cells after posttransplantation cyclophosphamide. At least ten counts were recorded for this clone. Looked up from germline, CDR1 is SNHLY and CDR2 is FYNNEI. V shed 7 bases and J 5 bases; nucleotides not matched to a gene: 4. The CDR3 is made up of 12 amino acids. The assay was immunoSEQ multiplex PCR, and TCRdb's table has in-frame clones only and misses some. Recorded here are 25,000 to 30,000 clones, none singletons. This sequence joins TRBV2 and TRBJ1-1, with 7 bases aligning to TRBD1. The receptor was derived from an older woman in good health, CMV-negative, and a related stem cell transplant donor. Sample: PBMCs. The CDR3 coding sequence is TGTGCCAGCACAGCAGGGGGGACTGAAGCTTTCTTT. Translating it yields CASTAGGTEAFF. The full variable domain, in which reference TRBV2 and TRBJ1-1 provide the parts outside the CDR3, is EPEVTQTPSHQVTQMGQEVILRCVPISNHLYFYWYRQILGQKVEFLVSFYNNEISEKSEIFDDQFSVERPDGSNFTLKIRSTKLEDSAMYFCASTAGGTEAFFGQGTRLTVV.